Below, 10 T cell receptor beta chains from the same sample are listed, as sequenced in a study of metastatic and nonmetastatic thyroid tumors. TCRdb called clones again from the PCR reads with MiXCR. Among some 86,000 clones listed, roughly an eighth were seen once. All patients were untreated before thyroid surgery. The sequenced sample consisted of tumor tissue. The receptors come from a female donor with papillary thyroid cancer or a benign thyroid nodule (not recorded which). Some clones in this sample may be carry-over from other donors' samples.

The table lists this clone with a few counts. Since a much larger clone is just one base distant, this may be a read error. Distinct nucleotide sequences in the sample also encode this CDR3. The chain uses TRBV28 and TRBJ2-2, with a tentative D call TRBD2 (6 bases). Germline assignment: CDR1 MDHEN and CDR2 SYDVKM. The V and J ends lost 2 bases and 6 bases respectively, with 16 bases between them. The CDR3 has 16 amino acids. The CDR3 coding sequence is TGTGCCAGCAGTTTAACCGGGACTGGGGGTCCCGGGGAGCTGTTTTTT. Amino acid sequence: CASSLTGTGGPGELFF.

The chain employs TRBV28 and TRBJ2-5, with 12 bases that match TRBD1. The CDR3 sequence is 17 residues long. CDR1 and CDR2 from the germline V gene are MDHEN and SYDVKM. V trimming: 3 bases; J trimming: 4 bases; junction bases outside the gene matches: 9. CDR3 DNA: TGTGCCAGCAGTTTCCCAGGGACAGGGGGCCGGGGAGAGACCCAGTACTTC. Its translation: CASSFPGTGGRGETQYF. Using reference TRBV28 and TRBJ2-5 for the parts outside the CDR3, the full variable domain is DVKVTQSSRYLVKRTGEKVFLECVQDMDHENMFWYRQDPGLGLRLIYFSYDVKMKEKGDIPEGYSVSREKKERFSLILESASTNQTSMYLCASSFPGTGGRGETQYFGPGTRLLVL.

Only a few counts were recorded for this clone. A much larger clone differs from this one at a single base, so this may be a read error. This chain joins TRBV20-1 and TRBJ2-3, with D possibly TRBD2 on 6 matching bases. V lost 1 base, J lost 4 bases, and 12 bases lay in between. The germline gives CDR1 DFQATT, CDR2 SNEGSKA (reference sequence). The length of the CDR3 is 14 residues. The CDR3 here is CSARGGGIADTQYF. The CDR3 nucleotides are TGCAGTGCTAGAGGAGGCGGGATTGCAGATACGCAGTATTTT.

Details on this clone: Possible read error: a much larger clone is one base away. This rearrangement joins TRBV20-1 to TRBJ2-3; D gene uncertain. Trimming shortened V by 1 base and J by 7 bases, and 27 bases separated the two germline ends. The CDR3 has 18 amino acids. Looked up from germline, CDR1 is DFQATT and CDR2 is SNEGSKA (reference sequence). In nucleotides, the CDR3 is TGCAGTGCTAGAGTCATGGGCGACTGGGCCAAGGGCTCCTATACGCAGTATTTT. Protein product: CSARVMGDWAKGSYTQYF.

In its sample, this clone was seen many times. This chain links TRBV28 with TRBJ2-2; weak D call: TRBD2 (5 bases). Germline V lookup: CDR1 MDHEN, CDR2 SYDVKM. CDR3 length: 15 residues. Trimming removed 2 bases at V and 7 bases at J, with 14 bases between. The CDR3 loop is CASSLGSEGGGELFF. The CDR3 DNA reads TGTGCCAGCAGTTTAGGGTCCGAGGGCGGCGGGGAGCTGTTTTTT.

This clone was found many times. The genes are TRBV6-6 and TRBJ2-2; a possible D gene is TRBD2 (6 bases). The CDR3 consists of 18 residues. CDR1 and CDR2 from the germline V gene are MNHNY and SVGAGI (reference sequence). The V end was cut by 6 bases, the J end by 4 bases, with 24 bases between. The CDR3 nucleotides are TGTGCCAGCAGCCCCCCCGGAAGCCCGGGACTGATCACCGGGGAGCTGTTTTTT. Protein sequence: CASSPPGSPGLITGELFF.

This clone was seen many times. The genes are TRBV10-2 and TRBJ1-2; weak D call: TRBD1 (6 bases). V was cut by 1 base and J by 4 bases, with 10 bases left in between. Germline CDR1 is WSHSY and CDR2 is SAAADI. This CDR3 is built from 14 residues. The CDR3 DNA sequence: TGCGCCAGCAGTGAGTTGGGGACATTCTATGGCTACACCTTC. Protein: CASSELGTFYGYTF.

This clone was counted at least ten times. The chain links TRBV24-1 to TRBJ2-2, with D perhaps TRBD1 or TRBD2 (5 bases each). CDR1 KGHDR and CDR2 SFDVKD come from the germline V gene. The CDR3 sequence is 16 residues long. V was cut by 6 bases and J by 2 bases, with 15 bases left in between. The DNA of the CDR3 is TGTGCCACCAGTACGTCACTCGGGACCAACACCGGGGAGCTGTTTTTT. Its protein is CATSTSLGTNTGELFF.

This clone has ten or more counts. The rearrangement uses TRBV28 and TRBJ2-7; D is uncertain. V lost 8 bases and J 0 bases, leaving 14 bases between the germline ends. The CDR3 runs to 14 residues. CDR1 is MDHEN, CDR2 SYDVKM, per germline. The CDR3 sequence: CASLAWASSYEQYF. The DNA of the CDR3 is TGTGCCAGCCTGGCCTGGGCCAGCTCCTACGAGCAGTACTTC.

This clone was counted once. One end of the junction varies from germline; a read error may be responsible. This rearrangement joins TRBV5-1 to TRBJ1-1, with no clear D. CDR1 and CDR2 from the germline V gene are SGHRS and YFSETQ. This CDR3 comprises 13 residues. As DNA, the CDR3 is TGCGCCAACAGCGTAGCGATTAACACTGAAGCTTTCTTT. It yields the protein CANSVAINTEAFF.